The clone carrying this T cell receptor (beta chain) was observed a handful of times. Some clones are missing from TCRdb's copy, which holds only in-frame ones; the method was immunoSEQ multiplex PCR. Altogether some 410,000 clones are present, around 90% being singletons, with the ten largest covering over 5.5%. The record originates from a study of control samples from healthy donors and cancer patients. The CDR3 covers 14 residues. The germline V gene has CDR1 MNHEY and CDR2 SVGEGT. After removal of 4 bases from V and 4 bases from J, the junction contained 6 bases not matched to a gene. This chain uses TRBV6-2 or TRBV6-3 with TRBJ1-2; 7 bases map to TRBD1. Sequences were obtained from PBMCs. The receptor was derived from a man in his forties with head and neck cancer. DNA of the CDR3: TGTGCCAGCAGTTTGACAGGGATGAGCTATGGCTACACCTTC. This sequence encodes CASSLTGMSYGYTF.